The source of this T cell receptor beta chain is a study of CD8 T cells in Susac syndrome. RNA totalling about 0.45 to 1 ug underwent reverse transcription with random hexamers. The amplification used immunoSEQ multiplex PCR on TCR beta CDR3; it spanned 54 Vbeta and 13 Jbeta. MiXCR, applied by TCRdb to the immunoSEQ multiplex PCR reads, yields one record per CDR3 protein. The sample consists of 330,000 or so distinct CDR3 sequences, 70% to 90% of them appearing once. To note about this clonotype: Its antigen is as yet unknown.

CDR3 length equals 17 residues. The V and J ends lost 0 bases and 2 bases respectively, with 13 bases between them. Germline V gives CDR1 KGHDR, CDR2 SFDVKD. Sequencing of TCR beta drew on CD8+ and CD4+ T cells from blood. TEMRA cells underwent FACS enrichment and CD8+ and CD4+ T cells underwent negative isolation. Study-wide findings and caveats: Individuals included in the TCR sequencing and HLA analysis were acknowledged by the study to be relatively few in number.

Sample: CD8+ T cells from PBMCs. V and J are TRBV24-1 and TRBJ2-1; D tentatively reads TRBD1 or TRBD2 (5 bases each). The origin of this receptor is a human donor with multiple sclerosis. DNA for the CDR3: TGTGCCACCAGTGATTTGAGCCCGGGGCTCACCTACAATGAGCAGTTCTTC. Its protein is CATSDLSPGLTYNEQFF.